This T cell receptor (beta chain) appears in the sequencing data of a study of T cells in tumors after PD-1 blockade (dated by TCRdb to about 2019). About the full investigation: Patients with prior checkpoint blockade, systemic immunosuppressant use, or recent radiotherapy or other anti-cancer therapy within 4 weeks were excluded. On average, tumor samples yielded 25,000 to 30,000 TCR templates (range roughly 550-100,000) and thousands of unique clonotypes, approximately 20-fold deeper than single-cell TCR sequencing. RECIST version 1.1 was used to assess clinical response. Using site-matched tumors from BCC or SCC patients sampled before and after anti-PD-1 therapy, the study carried out paired single-cell RNA and TCR sequencing. A subset of patients also received ongoing daily vismodegib 150 mg during anti-PD-1 treatment. Points the paper makes about the study in general: Roughly two fifths of tumor TCR clonotypes were detected in blood, and some novel exhausted tumor clones were observed in pre-treatment blood, which was taken as suggesting peripheral recruitment. Exhausted CD8+ clones expanded after therapy were mostly novel clonotypes undetected pre-treatment, suggesting clonal replacement rather than reinvigoration of pre-existing clones. In squamous cell carcinoma, about 48% of expanded exhausted clones were novel, compared with over 25% of other expanded CD8+ clones. The source of novel T cell clones was not identified and could include lymphoid organs or rare unexpanded clones within the tumor or its periphery. Clonal replacement was observed only between pre- and post-treatment samples and not between two pre-treatment samples, a pattern that was regarded as arguing against biopsy timing or location artifacts.

In light of the paper, this sample's time point label describes: after anti-PD-1 therapy. Tumor biopsies were site-matched, taken from the same primary tumor before and after PD-1 blockade. Patients were treated with either pembrolizumab 200 mg every 3 weeks or cemiplimab 350 mg every 2 weeks. Post-treatment squamous cell carcinoma samples were collected on average 31 days after treatment start, so that early T cell dynamics were captured. Genomic DNA extracted from tumor biopsies or peripheral blood was used for bulk TCRbeta sequencing, with input ranging from roughly 600 ng to 6,004 ng. Bulk TCRbeta sequencing was performed on remaining biopsy material to increase sensitivity for rare clonotypes compared with single-cell TCR sequencing. Every patient had histologically proven advanced or metastatic basal or squamous cell carcinoma and was a poor candidate for surgical resection. Serial tumor biopsies were taken during anti-PD-1 treatment from the 4 patients comprising the squamous cell carcinoma cohort. Fresh biopsies were taken from the primary tumor site, and part of the biopsy material was kept in RNAlater for exome and bulk TCR sequencing.

The immunoSEQ platform was used to carry out deep TCRbeta sequencing. In the source study's methods: Only productive rearrangements were exported from the immunoSEQ Analyzer for downstream analysis. A two-sided binomial test with a Bonferroni-corrected P below 0.01 was used to call clones that significantly expanded or contracted between timepoints. Bulk TCRbeta clonotypes were assigned T cell phenotypes by matching to single-cell RNA+TCR-seq clones sharing the same TCRbeta sequence. Tumor enrichment of a clone was calculated by dividing the clone's tumor frequency by the clone's PBMC frequency, both taken from bulk TCR sequencing. GLIPH was used to sort TCRs into specificity groups, which are clusters of distinct TCRs that likely recognize common antigens through shared CDR3 motifs. Held by TCRdb, this immuneACCESS table contains in-frame sequences only and omits some clones. Under half of the omission traces to an unresolved V gene where checked; the cause of the rest is unknown. From that table come the V and J calls and clone size; the DNA was used to work out D and trimming. Across this sample there are roughly 13,000 clones, with roughly two thirds seen only once. Roughly 29% of the sample rests with the top ten.

In regard to this clone: It lacks a known antigen. There are no base qualities to consult, and no much larger clone falls within one base.

The CDR1 and CDR2 encoded by the germline V gene are ENHRY and SYGVKD. Relative to germline, V is missing 4 bases and J is missing 4 bases, with 10 bases of the junction outside any gene match. The CDR3 has 16 amino acids, counting the end cysteine and phenylalanine. The entry retains the CDR3 DNA only, 48 bases that are in frame from base 1. The clonotype comes from a human donor with cutaneous squamous cell carcinoma. The chain is assembled from TRBV10-3 and TRBJ2-5; 9 central bases correspond to TRBD2. The starting material was tumor tissue, obtained after anti-PD-1 treatment. The CDR3 corresponds to CAISGAGGQVVETQYF. The nucleotides read TGTGCCATCAGTGGAGCGGGGGGCCAGGTGGTAGAGACCCAGTACTTC.